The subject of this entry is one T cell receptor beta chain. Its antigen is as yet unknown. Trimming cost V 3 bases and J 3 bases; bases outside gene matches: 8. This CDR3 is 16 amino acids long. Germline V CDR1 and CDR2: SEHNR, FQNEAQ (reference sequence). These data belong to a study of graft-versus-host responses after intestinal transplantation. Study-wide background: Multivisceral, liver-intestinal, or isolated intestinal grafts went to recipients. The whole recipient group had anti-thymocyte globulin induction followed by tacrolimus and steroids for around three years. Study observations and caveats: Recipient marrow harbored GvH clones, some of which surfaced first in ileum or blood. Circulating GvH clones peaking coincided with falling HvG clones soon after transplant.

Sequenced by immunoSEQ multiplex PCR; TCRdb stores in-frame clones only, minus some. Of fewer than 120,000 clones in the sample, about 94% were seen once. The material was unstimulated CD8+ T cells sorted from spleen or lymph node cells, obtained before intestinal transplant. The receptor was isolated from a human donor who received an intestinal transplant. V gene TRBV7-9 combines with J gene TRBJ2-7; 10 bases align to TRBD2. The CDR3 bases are TGTGCCAGCAGCTTGGCTAGCGGGAGTACACGCTACGAGCAGTACTTC. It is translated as CASSLASGSTRYEQYF. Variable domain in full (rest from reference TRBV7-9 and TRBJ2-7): DTGVSQNPRHKITKRGQNVTFRCDPISEHNRLYWYRQTLGQGPEFLTYFQNEAQLEKSRLLSDRFSAERPKGSFSTLEIQRTEQGDSAMYLCASSLASGSTRYEQYFGPGTRLTVT.